The clone carrying this T cell receptor (beta chain) came up many times. Its antigen is unknown. This specimen belongs to a study of T-cell reconstitution after alpha-beta-depleted transplantation in children. Study-wide results and limits: Several hundred expanded graft clones reportedly supplied alpha-beta T cells about two months after transplant. Several patients had high TCRbeta diversity at day 60; it came from surviving recipient T cells and thymic progenitors. T-cell numbers and diversity, one year after transplant, stemmed largely from T cells that were newly produced.

The CDR3 is 13 residues long. V was trimmed by 3 bases and J by 6 bases, leaving 12 bases between them. TCRbeta library construction was performed incorporating unique molecular identifiers. One entry per CDR3 protein results from TCRdb running MiXCR on the PCR reads. The profile shows 180,000 or so distinct CDR3 sequences, just under 6.5% of them singletons. This receptor was identified in a girl under three years old with combined immunodeficiency, due to receive a stem cell transplant. The source was PBMCs, collected before TCRalphabeta/CD19-depleted stem cell transplant. This chain joins TRBV12-3 or TRBV12-4 and TRBJ2-7; the D gene is possibly TRBD1 (6 bases). Here the CDR3 reads CASSFGYRVEQYF. The CDR3 nucleotides read TGTGCCAGCAGTTTCGGTTACAGGGTCGAGCAGTACTTC.